This record concerns one T cell receptor beta chain sequence. Its cognate antigen is unknown. The assay was immunoSEQ multiplex PCR, and TCRdb's table has in-frame clones only and misses some. The sample yields 15,000 to 20,000 clones, 80% to 95% seen once. This entry is derived from a study of OX40 agonist ivuxolimab in advanced cancers. The wider study: Ivuxolimab doses were 0.01, 0.1, 0.3, 1.5, 3 or 10 mg/kg every 2 weeks. Of mixed ages from roughly 23 to 80 and averaging around 60 years, the group was 65% to 85% male.

Study results and caveats: What antigens the expanded peripheral T cells recognized was never established. Mean expanded clone counts were higher in CD8+ than CD4+ T cells.

This clonotype was sampled from an adult with an advanced solid tumor such as melanoma, head and neck, liver or kidney cancer. Source: CD4+ or CD8+ T cells sorted from blood, taken in a trial of the OX40 agonist ivuxolimab.

The CDR3 spells CASSYGPGAGNYEQYF. CDR3 nucleotides: TGTGCCAGCAGTTACGGACCAGGGGCGGGGAACTACGAGCAGTACTTC. This rearrangement joins TRBV6-6 to TRBJ2-7, with D possibly being TRBD1 or TRBD2 (6 bases each). This CDR3 region has 16 residues. Germline-derived CDR1 and CDR2 are MNHNY and SVGAGI (reference sequence). Trimming took off 2 bases at V and 3 bases at J, with 17 bases between the two ends.